These T cell receptor beta chains were read from a single sample in a study of blood T cell repertoires in COVID-19. Sequencing was performed with immunoSEQ multiplex PCR; in TCRdb, only in-frame clones are kept and a portion is missing. The sample carries some 130,000 clones, roughly 91% recorded once. Sequenced material: peripheral blood. These receptors were collected from a middle-aged man with active or convalescent COVID-19. CDR3s include the opening cysteine and the closing phenylalanine or tryptophan. A D gene is named only where the DNA matches it firmly. Clone size is given for some rows only: seen once, a few or many times, or a class if the clone is expanded.

TRBD2	TRBV11-2	TRBJ2-1	-	CASSHLAGREFF	TGTGCCAGCAGCCATCTAGCGGGCCGCGAGTTCTTC
-	TRBV4-2	TRBJ1-5	-	CASSQGSGAGGPPQHF	TGTGCCAGCAGCCAAGGCTCGGGAGCCGGAGGTCCGCCCCAGCATTTT
-	TRBV6-5	TRBJ1-5	-	CASSPDSSRNQPQHF	TGTGCCAGCAGCCCCGACAGTTCCCGCAATCAGCCCCAGCATTTT
TRBD2	TRBV24-1	TRBJ2-1	-	CATSGGAGVFSYNEQFF	TGTGCCACCAGTGGAGGAGCGGGAGTATTCTCCTACAATGAGCAGTTCTTC
-	TRBV4-2	TRBJ2-3	-	CASSPTGQVTDTQYF	TGTGCCAGCAGCCCCACGGGACAAGTCACAGATACGCAGTATTTT
TRBD1	TRBV2	TRBJ1-1	-	CASSVTGAREAFF	TGTGCCAGCAGTGTAACAGGGGCGAGGGAAGCTTTCTTT
-	TRBV19	TRBJ1-5	-	CASSGSHRGPNQPQHF	TGTGCCAGTAGTGGCTCGCACAGAGGGCCGAATCAGCCCCAGCATTTT
-	TRBV30	TRBJ1-5	-	CAWSPLDTTGKASGPAYSNQPQHF	TGTGCCTGGAGTCCCTTAGATACGACAGGTAAAGCCTCCGGACCAGCGTATAGCAATCAGCCCCAGCATTTT
-	TRBV11-2	TRBJ2-2	-	CASSLLPRGYTGELFF	TGTGCCAGCAGCCTCTTACCCAGGGGTTACACCGGGGAGCTGTTTTTT
-	TRBV18	TRBJ2-5	-	CASSATESPSEETQYF	TGTGCCAGCTCCGCTACTGAGAGCCCAAGCGAGGAGACCCAGTACTTC
TRBD2	TRBV5-1	TRBJ2-4	-	CASSWAGEGSDIQYF	TGCGCCAGCAGTTGGGCCGGGGAGGGGAGCGACATTCAGTACTTC
TRBD1	TRBV5-1	TRBJ1-6	-	CASRPGQGTSPLHF	TGCGCCAGCAGGCCCGGACAGGGGACTTCACCCCTCCACTTT
TRBD1	TRBV19	TRBJ1-5	-	CARTGTGKNQPQHF	TGTGCCAGAACCGGGACAGGGAAAAATCAGCCCCAGCATTTT
TRBD2	TRBV5-1	TRBJ2-7	once	CASSLGLGTSGRSYEQYF	TGCGCCAGCAGCTTGGGACTCGGAACTAGCGGCCGATCCTACGAGCAGTACTTC
TRBD1	TRBV6-5	TRBJ1-2	-	CASSYLKTGDGGYTF	TGTGCCAGCAGTTACTTAAAGACAGGGGATGGTGGCTACACCTTC
TRBD2	TRBV29-1	TRBJ2-3	-	CSVEGLAGATDTQYF	TGCAGCGTTGAAGGACTAGCGGGAGCCACAGATACGCAGTATTTT
-	TRBV11-2	TRBJ1-3	-	CASSPDGLSGNTIYF	TGTGCCAGCAGCCCCGACGGACTCTCTGGAAACACCATATATTTT
TRBD1	TRBV10-1	TRBJ1-1	-	CASSETGDPTEAFF	TGCGCCAGCAGTGAGACAGGGGATCCCACTGAAGCTTTCTTT
TRBD1	TRBV24-1	TRBJ2-3	-	CATSDQAQGATDTQYF	TGTGCCACCAGTGATCAGGCTCAGGGGGCCACAGATACGCAGTATTTT
TRBD2	TRBV25-1	TRBJ2-2	-	CASRPREVPGELFF	TGTGCCAGCAGGCCCCGGGAGGTCCCCGGGGAGCTGTTTTTT
TRBD1	TRBV2	TRBJ1-5	-	CASSEGQGQNQPQHF	TGTGCCAGCAGTGAAGGACAGGGACAGAATCAGCCCCAGCATTTT
-	TRBV12-3/TRBV12-4	TRBJ2-4	-	CASSEGNIQYF	TGTGCCAGTTCGGAGGGAAACATTCAGTACTTC
-	TRBV4-3	TRBJ1-5	-	CASSQYLGGDQPQHF	TGCGCCAGCAGCCAATACCTTGGGGGGGATCAGCCCCAGCATTTT
-	TRBV5-1	TRBJ2-7	-	CASKGGYEQYF	TGCGCCAGCAAAGGGGGCTACGAGCAGTACTTC
TRBD1	TRBV5-1	TRBJ2-7	-	CASSLGGTGPSYEQYF	TGCGCCAGCAGCTTAGGAGGGACAGGTCCCTCCTACGAGCAGTACTTC
TRBD1	TRBV5-6	TRBJ1-4	-	CASSKPQGDGEKLFF	TGTGCCAGCAGCAAGCCACAGGGGGATGGTGAAAAACTGTTTTTT
-	TRBV28	TRBJ1-5	-	CASSFPVGNQPQHF	TGTGCCAGCAGTTTCCCGGTCGGCAATCAGCCCCAGCATTTT
-	TRBV6-5	TRBJ1-1	once	CASEPGLLNTEAFF	TGTGCCAGCGAGCCGGGACTGCTGAACACTGAAGCTTTCTTT
TRBD2	TRBV2	TRBJ2-3	-	CASSDTSGYSTDTQYF	TGTGCCAGCAGTGACACTAGCGGATATAGCACAGATACGCAGTATTTT
-	TRBV5-6	TRBJ2-1	-	CASSLAYRGLNEQFF	TGTGCCAGCAGCTTGGCCTATCGCGGCCTTAATGAGCAGTTCTTC
TRBD1	TRBV5-6	TRBJ2-5	-	CASSLSQTGGETQYF	TGTGCCAGCAGCTTATCCCAAACAGGGGGCGAGACCCAGTACTTC
TRBD1	TRBV27	TRBJ1-2	-	CASSLMGQDFYGYTF	TGTGCCAGCAGTTTAATGGGACAGGACTTCTATGGCTACACCTTC
TRBD2	TRBV29-1	TRBJ2-7	few	CSVDSQRGYEQYF	TGCAGCGTTGATTCCCAGCGGGGCTACGAGCAGTACTTC
-	TRBV5-1	TRBJ2-4	-	CASSLRPGAGLLAKNIQYF	TGCGCCAGCAGCTTAAGGCCTGGGGCAGGACTATTAGCCAAAAACATTCAGTACTTC
TRBD2	TRBV24-1	TRBJ2-1	-	CATSDSIAGPTGNEQFF	TGTGCCACCAGTGATTCCATAGCGGGCCCGACCGGCAATGAGCAGTTCTTC
-	TRBV11-2	TRBJ1-4	-	CASSPLHRVRANEKLFF	TGTGCCAGCAGCCCCCTACACAGGGTACGGGCTAATGAAAAACTGTTTTTT
TRBD1	TRBV28	TRBJ2-7	-	CASSFTDRGGEQYF	TGTGCCAGCAGTTTCACGGACAGGGGAGGGGAGCAGTACTTC
-	TRBV6-6	TRBJ2-7	-	CASTQGDNPPAAEQYF	TGTGCCAGCACTCAAGGGGACAATCCCCCAGCGGCCGAGCAGTACTTC
TRBD1	TRBV25-1	TRBJ1-2	once	CASRGQDWLGYTF	TGTGCCAGCAGAGGACAGGATTGGTTGGGCTACACCTTC
TRBD2	TRBV7-8	TRBJ2-7	-	CASSLDSGVMGYEQYF	TGTGCCAGCAGCCTGGATAGCGGGGTAATGGGCTACGAGCAGTACTTC
TRBD1	TRBV6-5	TRBJ2-7	-	CASSYSIRQGYEQYF	TGTGCCAGCAGTTACTCAATACGACAGGGATACGAGCAGTACTTC
TRBD2	TRBV5-6	TRBJ2-1	-	CASSWTSGLYNEQFF	TGTGCCAGCAGCTGGACTAGCGGGCTCTACAATGAGCAGTTCTTC
-	TRBV15	TRBJ1-5	once	CATSRDVAAGGNQPQHF	TGTGCCACCAGCAGAGATGTCGCGGCAGGGGGCAATCAGCCCCAGCATTTT
TRBD1	TRBV19	TRBJ2-3	-	CASGNRGPSQYF	TGTGCCAGTGGGAACAGGGGTCCTTCCCAGTATTTT
TRBD1	TRBV2	TRBJ1-1	few	CASRRLQGDTEAFF	TGTGCCAGCAGAAGATTACAGGGGGACACTGAAGCTTTCTTT
TRBD1	TRBV19	TRBJ1-5	-	CASSTTKRGTGFPQPQHF	TGTGCCAGTAGTACGACAAAGAGGGGGACAGGGTTCCCTCAGCCCCAGCATTTT
-	TRBV5-6	TRBJ2-2	-	CASSLPTVFLAGELFF	TGTGCCAGCAGCTTACCAACTGTATTTCTCGCCGGGGAGCTGTTTTTT
-	TRBV2	TRBJ1-2	-	CASSDLGQNYGYTF	TGTGCCAGCAGTGACCTCGGACAGAACTATGGCTACACCTTC
-	TRBV19	TRBJ1-2	-	CASEPGLWAGYGYTF	TGTGCCAGCGAACCGGGACTTTGGGCGGGTTATGGCTACACCTTC
TRBD2	TRBV24-1	TRBJ2-1	-	CATSDLRLAGNNEQFF	TGTGCCACCAGTGATCTTCGACTAGCGGGGAACAATGAGCAGTTCTTC
TRBD2	TRBV19	TRBJ2-2	-	CASRGTTGLAGVIGELFF	TGTGCCAGTAGAGGCACTACGGGACTAGCGGGAGTGATCGGGGAGCTGTTTTTT